This T cell receptor (beta chain) came from a study of blood T cell repertoires in COVID-19. This CDR3 region has 8 residues. Germline-derived CDR1 and CDR2 are MNHEY and SMNVEV (reference sequence). The study recruited people aged roughly 18 to 95 years across 20 to 30 US areas. Two negative PCRs, clearance, or symptom resolution were required of recovered Cohort 3 donors. A note on this clone: Sequence at one end of the junction differs from germline and may be a read error.

The protocol was immunoSEQ multiplex PCR, while the TCRdb copy is restricted to in-frame clones and leaves out a portion. The table shows hundreds of thousands of clones, with 85% to 90% occurring only once. This chain links TRBV27 with TRBJ2-1; a weak D match, TRBD2 (5 bases). The source material was PBMCs or T cells enriched from blood (not recorded which). This receptor was taken from a man aged 30 to 45 who had recovered from COVID-19. CDR3 sequence (DNA): TGCCAAAGACGGGGGCAGTTCTTC. Its protein product is CQRRGQFF.